This record looks at one TCR beta chain sequence and its context. The target antigen is unknown. The V and J ends lost 6 bases and 3 bases respectively, with 15 bases between them. The germline CDR1 and CDR2 sequences are MNHEY and SVGAGI. CDR3 size: 14 residues. This sample is part of a study of cytomegalovirus exposure and HLA in healthy donors. Overall study findings and caveats: The study found most TCR sequences rare, yet found some public TCRs in many donors. In a later analysis, most CMV-associated TCR beta chains appeared HLA-restricted.

The PCR ran on 60 Vbeta and 13 Jbeta primers. Profiled with immunoSEQ multiplex PCR; TCRdb holds only in-frame clones, not every one. The data contain roughly 150,000 clones, roughly 70% of them singletons. The clonotype originates from a woman aged 50 to 60 in good health and CMV-seropositive. Material: PBMCs. This chain joins TRBV6-5 and TRBJ2-7, with TRBD2 as a possible D gene (7 bases). CDR3 in amino acids: CASSQWGGGYEQYF. The CDR3 DNA follows: TGTGCCAGCAGCCAATGGGGAGGGGGCTACGAGCAGTACTTC.